This entry features one TCR beta chain sequence. The data derive from a study of blood T cell repertoires in COVID-19. Profiling relied on immunoSEQ multiplex PCR, and the TCRdb table lists in-frame clones only, not all of them. Among 130,000 to 150,000 clones listed, around 76% were seen once. The V and J ends lost 6 bases and 6 bases, in that order; junction bases with no gene match: 12. CDR1 is MDHEN, CDR2 SYDVKM, per germline. The CDR3 runs 15 residues. The chain carries TRBV28 and TRBJ2-7, with 9 bases lining up with TRBD1. The clonotype comes from a man aged 55-75 years with acute or convalescent COVID-19. The sequencing input was peripheral blood. CDR3 DNA: TGTGCCAGCAGCCCACCCGGGACAGGGCTAGGCGAGCAGTACTTC. It specifies CASSPPGTGLGEQYF.